The clone carrying this T cell receptor (beta chain) has just a few counts. The data were obtained in a study of OX40 agonist ivuxolimab in advanced cancers. Study as a whole: Partial response was recorded in three patients: one hepatocellular carcinoma and two cutaneous melanoma cases.

Sequencing used immunoSEQ multiplex PCR; TCRdb keeps in-frame clones, though not all of them. The sample lists 55,000 to 70,000 clones, about four fifths occurring once. Autoimmune disease history or systemic immunosuppression was exclusionary. V trimming: 8 bases; J trimming: 7 bases; junction bases outside the gene matches: 3. The CDR3 totals 13 residues. Per germline, CDR1 LNHDA and CDR2 SQIVND (reference sequence). The rearrangement uses TRBV19 and TRBJ1-6; 9 nucleotides align to TRBD1. The TCR was taken from an adult with an advanced solid tumor such as melanoma, head and neck, liver or kidney cancer. Here the sequenced sample was CD4+ or CD8+ T cells sorted from blood, taken in a trial of the OX40 agonist ivuxolimab. The CDR3 region has the DNA TGTGCCAGTCAAGGACAGGGGAATTCACCCCTCCACTTT. Its translation: CASQGQGNSPLHF.